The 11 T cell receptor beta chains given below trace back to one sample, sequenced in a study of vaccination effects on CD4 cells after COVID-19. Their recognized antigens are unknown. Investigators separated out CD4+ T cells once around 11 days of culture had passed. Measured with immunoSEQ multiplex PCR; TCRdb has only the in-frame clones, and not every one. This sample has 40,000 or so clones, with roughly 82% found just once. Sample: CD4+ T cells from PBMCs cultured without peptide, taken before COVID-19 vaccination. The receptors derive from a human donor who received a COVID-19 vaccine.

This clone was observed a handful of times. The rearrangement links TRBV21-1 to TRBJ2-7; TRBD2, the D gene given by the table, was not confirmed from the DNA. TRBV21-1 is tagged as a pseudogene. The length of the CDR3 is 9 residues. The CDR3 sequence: CASSGEGLV. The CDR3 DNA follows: TGTGCCAGCAGCGGGGAGGGACTCGTC.

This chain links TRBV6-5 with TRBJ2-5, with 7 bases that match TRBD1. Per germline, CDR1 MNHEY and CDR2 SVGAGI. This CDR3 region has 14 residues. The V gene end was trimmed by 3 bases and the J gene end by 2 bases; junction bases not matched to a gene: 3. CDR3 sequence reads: CASSYRGPQETQYF. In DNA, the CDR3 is TGTGCCAGCAGTTATAGGGGGCCACAAGAGACCCAGTACTTC.

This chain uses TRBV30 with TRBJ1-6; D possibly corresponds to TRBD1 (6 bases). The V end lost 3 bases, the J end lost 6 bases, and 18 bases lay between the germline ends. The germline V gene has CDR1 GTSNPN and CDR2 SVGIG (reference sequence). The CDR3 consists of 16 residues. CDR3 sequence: CAWRIMGGPINSPLHF. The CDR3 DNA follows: TGTGCCTGGAGAATTATGGGGGGCCCTATTAATTCACCCCTCCACTTT. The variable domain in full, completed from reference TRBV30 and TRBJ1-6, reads SQTIHQWPATLVQPVGSPLSLECTVEGTSNPNLYWYRQAAGRGLQLLFYSVGIGQISSEVPQNLSASRPQDRQFILSSKKLLLSDSGFYLCAWRIMGGPINSPLHFGNGTRLTVT.

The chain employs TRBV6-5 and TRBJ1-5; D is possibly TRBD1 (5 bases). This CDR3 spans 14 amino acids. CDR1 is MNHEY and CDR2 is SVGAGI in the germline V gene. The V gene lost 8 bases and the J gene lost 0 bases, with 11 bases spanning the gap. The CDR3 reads CASGREYSNQPQHF. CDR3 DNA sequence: TGTGCCAGCGGCAGGGAGTATAGCAATCAGCCCCAGCATTTT.

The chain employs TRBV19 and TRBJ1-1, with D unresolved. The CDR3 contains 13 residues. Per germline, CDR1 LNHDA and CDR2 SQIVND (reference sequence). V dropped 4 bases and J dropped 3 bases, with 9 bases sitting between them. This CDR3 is CASSRGADTEAFF. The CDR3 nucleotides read TGTGCCAGTAGTAGGGGTGCGGACACTGAAGCTTTCTTT.

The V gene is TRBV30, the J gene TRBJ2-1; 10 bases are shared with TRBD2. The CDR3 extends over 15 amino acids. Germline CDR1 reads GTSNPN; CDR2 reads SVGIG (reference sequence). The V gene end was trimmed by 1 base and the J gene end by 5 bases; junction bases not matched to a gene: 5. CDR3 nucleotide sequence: TGTGCCTGGAGTGGGGGTAGCGGGGGGCACAATGAGCAGTTCTTC. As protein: CAWSGGSGGHNEQFF.

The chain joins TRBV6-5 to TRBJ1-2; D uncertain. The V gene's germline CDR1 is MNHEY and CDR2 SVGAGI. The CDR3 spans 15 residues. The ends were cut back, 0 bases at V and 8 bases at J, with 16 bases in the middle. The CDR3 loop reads CASSYSIGSPLGYTF. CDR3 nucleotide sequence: TGTGCCAGCAGTTACTCGATAGGGTCGCCCCTCGGCTACACCTTC.

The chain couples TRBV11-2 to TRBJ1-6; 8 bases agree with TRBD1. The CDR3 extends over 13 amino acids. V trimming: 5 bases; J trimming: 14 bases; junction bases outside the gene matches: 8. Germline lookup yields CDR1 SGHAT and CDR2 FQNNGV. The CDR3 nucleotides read TGTGCCAGCAGCCTGACAGGGGAACGAGCCCTCCACTTT. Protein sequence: CASSLTGERALHF.

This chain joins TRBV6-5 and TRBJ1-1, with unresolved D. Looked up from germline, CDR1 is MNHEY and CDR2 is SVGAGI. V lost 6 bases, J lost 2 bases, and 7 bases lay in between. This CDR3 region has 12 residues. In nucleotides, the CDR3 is TGTGCCAGCAGACCCAGAAACACTGAAGCTTTCTTT. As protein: CASRPRNTEAFF.

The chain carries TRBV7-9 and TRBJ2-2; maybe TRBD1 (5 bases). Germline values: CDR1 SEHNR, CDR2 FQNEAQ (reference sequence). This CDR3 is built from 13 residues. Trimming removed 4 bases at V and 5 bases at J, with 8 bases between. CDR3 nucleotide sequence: TGTGCCAGCAGCTCCAGGGCTACCGGGGAGCTGTTTTTT. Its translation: CASSSRATGELFF. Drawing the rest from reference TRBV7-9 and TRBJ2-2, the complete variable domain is DTGVSQNPRHKITKRGQNVTFRCDPISEHNRLYWYRQTLGQGPEFLTYFQNEAQLEKSRLLSDRFSAERPKGSFSTLEIQRTEQGDSAMYLCASSSRATGELFFGEGSRLTVL.

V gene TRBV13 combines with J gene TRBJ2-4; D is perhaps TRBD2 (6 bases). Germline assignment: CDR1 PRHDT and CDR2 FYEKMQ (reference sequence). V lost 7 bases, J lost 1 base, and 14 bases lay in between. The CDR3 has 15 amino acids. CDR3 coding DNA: TGTGCCAGCAACTACCTTGGGGGGGCCAAAAACATTCAGTACTTC. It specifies CASNYLGGAKNIQYF.